These 22 T cell receptor beta chains share one sample of origin, sequenced in a study of shared clonotypes between healthy human individuals. Using immunoSEQ multiplex PCR, the repertoire was profiled, and TCRdb retains in-frame clones only, with some absent. The sample shows millions of clones, 95% of them seen only once. Source material: naive CD4+ T cells sorted from blood. The subset here: CD45RA+ positively selected. The origin of the receptors is a man between 18 and 29 years old in good health.

The chain joins TRBV6-5 to TRBJ2-5, with a tentative D call TRBD2 (5 bases). Trimming took 0 bases from V and 4 from J, leaving 9 bases between them. Looked up from germline, CDR1 is MNHEY and CDR2 is SVGAGI. This CDR3 is 14 amino acids long. The DNA of the CDR3 is TGTGCCAGCAGTTACTCGGATAGCGCAGAGACCCAGTACTTC. Translating it yields CASSYSDSAETQYF.

The chain employs TRBV9 and TRBJ1-1; D is ambiguous. The CDR3 has 16 residues. V lost 4 bases and J 0 bases, leaving 16 bases between the germline ends. Germline assignment: CDR1 SGDLS and CDR2 YYNGEE. Written as DNA, the CDR3 is TGTGCCAGCAGCCCCCACGTGGGATCCATGAACACTGAAGCTTTCTTT. Translating it yields CASSPHVGSMNTEAFF. The full variable domain, its missing parts supplied by reference TRBV9 and TRBJ1-1, is DSGVTQTPKHLITATGQRVTLRCSPRSGDLSVYWYQQSLDQGLQFLIQYYNGEERAKGNILERFSAQQFPDLHSELNLSSLELGDSALYFCASSPHVGSMNTEAFFGQGTRLTVV.

This chain connects TRBV11-2 to TRBJ2-2; TRBD2 is a possible D gene (5 bases). Germline V gene sequence: CDR1 SGHAT, CDR2 FQNNGV. Trimming removed 3 bases at V and 8 bases at J, with 22 bases between. This CDR3 has 17 residues. DNA of the CDR3: TGTGCCAGCAGCTTCCCCCGGGGAGTAGTTGGGCGGGGGGAGCTGTTTTTT. This codes for CASSFPRGVVGRGELFF.

The rearrangement uses TRBV19 and TRBJ1-1; the D gene is possibly TRBD1 (5 bases). CDR1 and CDR2 (germline): LNHDA, SQIVND (reference sequence). V lost 3 bases and J 7 bases, leaving 15 bases between the germline ends. This CDR3 has 14 residues. The DNA for the CDR3 is TGTGCCAGTAGTATCGACGGTGGGGCCCTTGAAGCTTTCTTT. Translating gives CASSIDGGALEAFF.

The chain has TRBV7-3 and TRBJ2-3; 8 bases are shared with TRBD1. The CDR3 length is 15 residues. V dropped 2 bases and J dropped 2; count of bases not matched to a gene: 3. Germline CDR1 SGHTA, CDR2 FQGTGA. CDR3 amino acids: CASSLQGAYTDTQYF. CDR3 bases: TGTGCCAGCAGCTTACAGGGGGCCTACACAGATACGCAGTATTTT.

The V and J genes are TRBV10-1 and TRBJ2-1; possibly TRBD1 for D (6 bases). Germline loops: CDR1 WNHNN, CDR2 SYGVQD (reference sequence). The CDR3 sequence is 17 residues long. Trimming shortened V by 5 bases and J by 0 bases, and 17 bases separated the two germline ends. In DNA, the CDR3 is TGCGCCAGCAGTCGGGACGGACAGACCGGCTCCTACAATGAGCAGTTCTTC. Translated: CASSRDGQTGSYNEQFF.

The chain employs TRBV19 and TRBJ1-2; D is unresolved. This CDR3 is 15 amino acids long. Germline-derived CDR1 and CDR2 are LNHDA and SQIVND (reference sequence). Trimming shortened V by 5 bases and J by 0 bases, and 13 bases separated the two germline ends. The CDR3 protein is CASSFSVATNYGYTF. CDR3 DNA: TGTGCCAGTAGTTTTTCGGTGGCCACTAACTATGGCTACACCTTC.

This chain uses TRBV5-6 with TRBJ2-2, with D possibly being TRBD1 or TRBD2 (5 bases each). Trimming shortened V by 2 bases and J by 4 bases, and 12 bases separated the two germline ends. From germline, CDR1 is SGHDT and CDR2 YYEEEE. The CDR3 length is 15 residues. Here the CDR3 reads CASSFLGESTGELFF. In DNA form, the CDR3 reads TGTGCCAGCAGCTTCCTGGGGGAAAGCACCGGGGAGCTGTTTTTT.

In regard to this clone: Distinct nucleotide sequences in the sample also encode this CDR3. This chain joins TRBV19 and TRBJ1-6; possible D gene TRBD1, 6 bases. Trimming removed 3 bases at V and 5 bases at J, with 8 bases between. In germline, CDR1 is LNHDA, CDR2 SQIVND (reference sequence). The CDR3 has 14 residues. The CDR3 sequence is CASSINRDNSPLHF. The CDR3, as DNA: TGTGCCAGTAGTATCAACAGGGATAATTCACCCCTCCACTTT.

The rearrangement links TRBV5-1 to TRBJ2-1; 10 bases agree with TRBD1. From germline, CDR1 is SGHRS and CDR2 YFSETQ. The CDR3 runs to 15 residues. Trimming took 0 bases from V and 8 from J; bases not matched to a gene: 5. CDR3 in DNA: TGCGCCAGCAGCTTGGGACAGGGGGCGATCGATGAGCAGTTCTTC. Amino acids: CASSLGQGAIDEQFF.

The V call is TRBV6-1, the J call TRBJ1-4, with TRBD1 matching over 7 bases. With 10 bases clipped from V and 4 bases from J, the junction kept 6 bases outside the gene matches. The CDR3 sequence is 13 residues long. The germline CDR1 and CDR2 sequences are MNHNS and SASEGT. The chain's CDR3 is CATQGVLNEKLFF. CDR3 nucleotides: TGTGCCACCCAGGGGGTCCTTAATGAAAAACTGTTTTTT.

Comments on this clone: Other DNA variants within this sample encode the same CDR3. V gene TRBV2 combines with J gene TRBJ2-7, with 10 positions matching TRBD1. V lost 5 bases, J lost 6 bases, and 4 bases stayed unmatched. Germline V gene sequence: CDR1 SNHLY, CDR2 FYNNEI. CDR3 length equals 13 residues. The CDR3 spells CASSRDRGSEQYF. The DNA of the CDR3 is TGTGCCAGCAGTCGGGACAGGGGCTCCGAGCAGTACTTC.

This clone was detected once. This chain connects TRBV5-4 to TRBJ1-2; D call uncertain. The CDR3 runs 14 residues. Per the germline V gene, CDR1 is SGHNT and CDR2 is YYREEE (reference sequence). Between the trimmed V and J ends, which lost 2 bases and 4 bases, there was a span of 12 bases. CDR3 in amino acids: CASSFGMGPYGYTF. The CDR3 bases are TGTGCCAGCAGCTTCGGAATGGGCCCCTATGGCTACACCTTC.

This chain links TRBV30 with TRBJ2-7, with 9 bases lining up with TRBD2. Germline V lookup: CDR1 GTSNPN, CDR2 SVGIG (reference sequence). The CDR3 sequence is 16 residues long. J gave up 1 base and V 1 base, and 8 bases lay outside the gene matches. DNA for the CDR3: TGTGCCTGGAGTGCTTGGGCGGGGGGGTTTTCCTACGAGCAGTACTTC. Translation: CAWSAWAGGFSYEQYF.

The chain has TRBV7-2 and TRBJ2-3; unclear D gene. CDR1 SGHTA and CDR2 FQGNSA come from the germline V gene. V gave up 3 bases and J gave up 4 bases, with 11 bases separating them. This CDR3 has 14 residues. The CDR3 protein is CASSLGSSPDTQYF. The CDR3 nucleotides read TGTGCCAGCAGCTTGGGCAGTTCCCCAGATACGCAGTATTTT.

The chain has TRBV9 and TRBJ1-6, with D unresolved. The CDR3 length is 15 residues. The V gene lost 4 bases and the J gene lost 7 bases, with 15 bases spanning the gap. The germline V gene has CDR1 SGDLS and CDR2 YYNGEE. CDR3 protein: CASSPSGLSNSPLHF. In nucleotides, the CDR3 is TGTGCCAGCAGCCCCTCGGGCCTATCGAATTCACCCCTCCACTTT.

This sequence joins TRBV4-1 and TRBJ2-5; TRBD2 agrees at 12 bases. The CDR3 is 14 residues long. V was pared by 8 bases and J by 4 bases, with 5 bases of the junction left unmatched. Germline V CDR1 and CDR2: MGHRA, YSYEKL. As DNA, the CDR3 is TGCGCCAGCGGCCCGGGACTAGCGGGAGAGACCCAGTACTTC. The encoded protein is CASGPGLAGETQYF.

This clone was seen just once. The chain carries TRBV28 and TRBJ2-7, with unresolved D. CDR3 length: 13 amino acids. Deletions cut 9 bases from V and 0 bases from J, with 12 bases between. Germline CDR1 is MDHEN and CDR2 is SYDVKM. The CDR3 coding sequence is TGTGCCAGTAACTCCATTAGCTCCTACGAGCAGTACTTC. Translating gives CASNSISSYEQYF.

This chain uses TRBV18 with TRBJ2-3; the D gene is possibly TRBD2 (5 bases). Per germline, CDR1 KGHSH and CDR2 LQKENI. This CDR3 is 14 amino acids long. V lost 5 bases, J lost 1 base, and 10 bases lay in between. CDR3 protein: CASSSGLGTDTQYF. CDR3 bases: TGTGCCAGCTCATCAGGACTCGGCACAGATACGCAGTATTTT.

The V and J genes are TRBV10-1 and TRBJ1-2, with 8 bases lining up with TRBD1. The CDR3 totals 12 residues. Germline V gene lookup returns CDR1 WNHNN and CDR2 SYGVQD (reference sequence). V lost 4 bases to trimming and J lost 7 bases; unmatched junction nucleotides: 2. CDR3 in amino acids: CASSATGGGYTF. The DNA for the CDR3 is TGCGCCAGCAGTGCCACAGGGGGTGGCTACACCTTC.

The gene calls are TRBV4-3 and TRBJ2-4, with D unresolved. This CDR3 has 14 residues. Germline loops: CDR1 LGHNA, CDR2 YSLEER. Trimming took off 3 bases at V and 6 bases at J, with 12 bases between the two ends. The CDR3 here is CASSHAQTVNIQYF. The CDR3 nucleotides read TGCGCCAGCAGCCACGCCCAGACTGTAAACATTCAGTACTTC.

This clone was counted a single time. V gene TRBV5-6 combines with J gene TRBJ1-5, with 8 nucleotides matching TRBD1. Germline CDR1 reads SGHDT; CDR2 reads YYEEEE. Trimming cost V 1 base and J 5 bases; bases outside gene matches: 5. This CDR3 is built from 15 residues. The CDR3 spells CASSLLTGDDQPQHF. CDR3 DNA sequence: TGTGCCAGCAGCTTGTTGACAGGGGATGATCAGCCCCAGCATTTT.